This T cell receptor (beta chain) came from a study of cytomegalovirus exposure and HLA in healthy donors. Study summary: The 90 to 150 validation repertoires used the same platform as the 650 to 850 first-cohort repertoires (as reported by a later analysis). General observations from the study: Most TCR sequences were seen very rarely across donors, but some public TCRs occurred in many. The TCR clusters that emerged in the first cohort tended, a later analysis found, to co-occur in the roughly 120 validation repertoires.

Notes on this clone: The antigen is not known.

The donors were part of the 120-subject validation cohort, which stood apart from the 666-subject first cohort. Profiled with immunoSEQ multiplex PCR; TCRdb holds only in-frame clones, not every one. This sample has more than 95,000 clones, with around 94% found just once. This CDR3 has 16 amino acids. Trimming cost V 0 bases and J 7 bases; bases outside gene matches: 11. CDR1 and CDR2 (germline): MNHEY, SVGAGI. Material: PBMCs. V gene TRBV6-5 combines with J gene TRBJ2-7; 8 nucleotides line up with TRBD2. The clonotype was recovered from a woman aged 18 to 35 in good health and CMV-seronegative. Here the CDR3 reads CASSYSIAGTRFEQYF. DNA for the CDR3: TGTGCCAGCAGTTACTCGATAGCGGGAACCCGTTTTGAGCAGTACTTC.